These 13 T cell receptor beta chains came from one sample sequenced in a study of Ad26.COV2.S vaccination and SARS-CoV-2 variants. The assay was immunoSEQ multiplex PCR, and TCRdb's table has in-frame clones only and misses some. Of some 390,000 clones in the sample, approximately 91% are singletons; the top ten hold under 4%. Treatment indicated: some 19 received Ad26.COV2.S at low or high dose, single or two shots; several received placebo; per-sample allocation not given. Sample collection was performed on day 63 after the first vaccine or placebo injection. The sequencing used peripheral blood, collected in a trial of Ad26.COV2.S vaccine versus placebo. These receptors were collected from a person aged 18-65 years who received the Ad26.COV2.S COVID-19 vaccine or a placebo.

This rearrangement joins TRBV4-3 to TRBJ1-4; weak D call: TRBD1 (5 bases). This CDR3 spans 18 amino acids. V lost 4 bases to trimming and J lost 0 bases, with 18 bases between them. Germline CDR1 and CDR2: LGHNA and YSLEER. The CDR3, as DNA: TGCGCCAGCAGCCTCGGGGGAGAAAGGGGCACAACTAATGAAAAACTGTTTTTT. The encoded protein is CASSLGGERGTTNEKLFF.

V is TRBV10-2 and J is TRBJ2-5, with D possibly being TRBD1 (5 bases). Per germline, CDR1 WSHSY and CDR2 SAAADI. The CDR3 loop spans 14 amino acids. V was clipped by 7 bases and J by 7 bases, with 19 bases between them. The CDR3 protein is CASTSWGPGRTQYF. The CDR3 nucleotides are TGCGCCAGCACTTCGTGGGGCCCCGGTAGGACCCAGTACTTC.

The CDR3 DNA reads TGCAGCGTTGAAACCAGGATGAACACTGAAGCTTTCTTT. It encodes CSVETRMNTEAFF. The rearrangement uses TRBV29-1 and TRBJ1-1; D not certain. The CDR3 sequence is 13 residues long. CDR1 SQVTM and CDR2 ANQGSEA come from the germline V gene. Trimming took 2 bases from V and 0 from J, leaving 7 bases between them.

As DNA, the CDR3 is TGTGCCAGCTCAGCGGACAGAGCCTACGAGCAGTACTTC. As protein: CASSADRAYEQYF. This sequence joins TRBV18 and TRBJ2-7, with a weak D call TRBD1 (6 bases). The CDR3 covers 13 residues. CDR1 is KGHSH, CDR2 LQKENI, per germline. Trimming stripped 5 bases from V and 2 bases from J, with 10 bases between.

V is TRBV19 and J is TRBJ1-5, with 9 bases fitting TRBD1. Germline values: CDR1 LNHDA, CDR2 SQIVND (reference sequence). V lost 5 bases and J lost 5; bases outside the gene matches: 10. CDR3 length: 16 residues. DNA for the CDR3: TGTGCCAGTAGTGGGGACAGGGTGGTGAGCGATCAGCCCCAGCATTTT. It encodes CASSGDRVVSDQPQHF.

The V call is TRBV12-3 or TRBV12-4, the J call TRBJ2-7; either TRBD1 or TRBD2 may supply D (5 bases each). V shed 7 bases and J shed 6 bases, with 10 bases lying between them. The CDR3 runs 11 residues. In DNA form, the CDR3 reads TGTGCCAGCAAATCAGGGACCGAGCAGTACTTC. This translates into CASKSGTEQYF.

The chain is built from TRBV9 and TRBJ2-1, with 10 nucleotides matching TRBD1. Per germline, CDR1 SGDLS and CDR2 YYNGEE. Unmatched junction bases numbered 10, after V lost 4 bases and J lost 9 bases. The CDR3 extends over 15 amino acids. The CDR3 is CASSNRDRGLGEQFF. In DNA form, the CDR3 reads TGTGCCAGCAGCAACCGGGACAGGGGTCTTGGTGAGCAGTTCTTC.

In its sample, this clone was seen once. This chain links TRBV10-3 with TRBJ1-2; D remains unclear. The germline gives CDR1 ENHRY, CDR2 SYGVKD. The germline V and J ends were trimmed by 0 bases and 5 bases, with 7 bases remaining between them. There are 13 residues in the CDR3. The CDR3 is CAISESAGYGYTF. For the CDR3, the DNA is TGTGCCATCAGTGAGTCTGCGGGATATGGCTACACCTTC.

This rearrangement joins TRBV7-2 to TRBJ2-7; TRBD2 matches at 7 bases. Trimming at V came to 3 bases and at J to 4 bases, leaving 12 bases not matched to a gene. The length of the CDR3 is 16 residues. The germline gives CDR1 SGHTA, CDR2 FQGNSA. The CDR3 here is CASSFGYGRGGYEQYF. CDR3 in DNA: TGTGCCAGCAGCTTCGGGTACGGTCGGGGAGGGTACGAGCAGTACTTC. Variable domain in full (rest from reference TRBV7-2 and TRBJ2-7): GAGVSQSPSNKVTEKGKDVELRCDPISGHTALYWYRQSLGQGLEFLIYFQGNSAPDKSGLPSDRFSAERTGGSVSTLTIQRTQQEDSAVYLCASSFGYGRGGYEQYFGPGTRLTVT.

Comments on this clone: Other DNA sequences of this sample code for an identical CDR3. The chain is built from TRBV5-1 and TRBJ1-2; 9 bases align to TRBD1. Germline CDR1 and CDR2: SGHRS and YFSETQ. V gave up 4 bases and J gave up 6 bases; unmatched junction bases: 4. The CDR3 totals 13 residues. The CDR3 loop reads CASSPGQGHGYTF. CDR3 DNA sequence: TGCGCCAGCAGCCCCGGACAGGGGCATGGCTACACCTTC.

This rearrangement joins TRBV14 to TRBJ2-7; D is perhaps TRBD1 or TRBD2 (5 bases each). The CDR3 spans 14 residues. V shed 1 base and J shed 2 bases, with 9 bases lying between them. Germline-derived CDR1 and CDR2 are SGHDN and FVKESK. CDR3: CASSQGGLAYEQYF. The CDR3 nucleotides read TGTGCCAGCAGCCAAGGGGGGTTGGCCTACGAGCAGTACTTC.

J is TRBJ1-2 and V is TRBV9; 7 bases align to TRBD1. The length of the CDR3 is 13 residues. Per germline, CDR1 SGDLS and CDR2 YYNGEE. With V trimmed by 8 bases and J by 7 bases, 11 bases remained unmatched. The CDR3 coding sequence is TGTGCCAGAGGTTCCGGGACAGATTGTGGCTACACCTTC. It yields the protein CARGSGTDCGYTF.

The rearrangement joins TRBV3-1 (or the pseudogene TRBV3-2) to TRBJ2-7; 10 nucleotides match TRBD1. After removal of 5 bases from V and 4 bases from J, the junction contained 5 bases not matched to a gene. This CDR3 has 14 residues. Germline-derived CDR1 and CDR2 are LGHDT and YNNKEL (reference sequence). The CDR3 nucleotides are TGTGCCAGCAGCTACGGGGACAGGGGATACGAGCAGTACTTC. Protein sequence: CASSYGDRGYEQYF.